Only a few counts were recorded for the clone carrying this T cell receptor (beta chain). Its antigen is unidentified. The data stem from a study of T-cell reconstitution after alpha-beta-depleted transplantation in children. Findings and caveats of the study: The authors attributed T-cell counts and diversity one year after transplant mostly to newly produced T cells. Alpha-beta T cells about two months after transplant reportedly derived from several hundred expanded graft clones.

From germline, CDR1 is LNHDA and CDR2 SQIVND (reference sequence). Trimming left V 7 bases short and J 4 bases short, with 17 bases between. There are 15 residues in the CDR3. The authors prepared the TCRbeta library with unique molecular identifiers. One entry per CDR3 protein, called by TCRdb with MiXCR from the PCR reads. This table holds around 300,000 distinct CDR3 sequences, 10% found once. The source material was PBMCs, sampled before TCRalphabeta/CD19-depleted stem cell transplant. This TCR was sampled from a boy under two years old with acute myeloid leukemia, due to receive a stem cell transplant. The genes are TRBV19 and TRBJ1-5; D is ambiguous. The CDR3 DNA is TGTGCCAGTACCACAACATGGGGTGGTAATCAGCCCCAGCATTTT. This sequence encodes CASTTTWGGNQPQHF.